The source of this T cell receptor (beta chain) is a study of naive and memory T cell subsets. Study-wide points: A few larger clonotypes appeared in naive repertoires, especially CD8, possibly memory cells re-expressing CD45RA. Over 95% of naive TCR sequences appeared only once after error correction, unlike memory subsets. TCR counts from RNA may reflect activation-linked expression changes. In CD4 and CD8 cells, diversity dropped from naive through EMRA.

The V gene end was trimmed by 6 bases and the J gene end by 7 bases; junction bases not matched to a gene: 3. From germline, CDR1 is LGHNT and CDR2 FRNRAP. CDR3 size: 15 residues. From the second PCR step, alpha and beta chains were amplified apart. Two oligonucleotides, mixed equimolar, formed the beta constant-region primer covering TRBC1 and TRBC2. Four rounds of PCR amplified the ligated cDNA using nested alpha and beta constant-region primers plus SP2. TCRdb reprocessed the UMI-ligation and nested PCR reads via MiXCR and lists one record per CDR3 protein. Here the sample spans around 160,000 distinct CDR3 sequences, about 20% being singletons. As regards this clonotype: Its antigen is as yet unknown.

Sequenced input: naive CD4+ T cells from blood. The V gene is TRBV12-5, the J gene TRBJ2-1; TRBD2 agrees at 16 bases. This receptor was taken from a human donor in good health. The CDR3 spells CASGPGLAGGNEQFF. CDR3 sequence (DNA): TGTGCTAGTGGACCGGGACTAGCGGGAGGGAATGAGCAGTTCTTC.